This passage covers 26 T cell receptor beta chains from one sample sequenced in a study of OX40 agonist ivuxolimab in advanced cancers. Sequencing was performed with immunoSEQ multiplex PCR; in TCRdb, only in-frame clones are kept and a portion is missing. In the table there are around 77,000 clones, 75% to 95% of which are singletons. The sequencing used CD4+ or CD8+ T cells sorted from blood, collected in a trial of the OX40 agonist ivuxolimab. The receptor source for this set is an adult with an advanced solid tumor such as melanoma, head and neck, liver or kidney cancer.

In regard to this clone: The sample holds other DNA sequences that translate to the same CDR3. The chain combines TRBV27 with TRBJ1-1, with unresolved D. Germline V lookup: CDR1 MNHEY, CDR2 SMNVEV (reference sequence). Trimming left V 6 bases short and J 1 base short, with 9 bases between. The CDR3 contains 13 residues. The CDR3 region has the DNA TGTGCCAGCAGCCTGGGGAGGAACACTGAAGCTTTCTTT. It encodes CASSLGRNTEAFF.

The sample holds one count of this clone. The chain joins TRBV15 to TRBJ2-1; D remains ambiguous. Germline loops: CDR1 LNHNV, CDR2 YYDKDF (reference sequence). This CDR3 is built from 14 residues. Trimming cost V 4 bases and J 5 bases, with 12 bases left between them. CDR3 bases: TGTGCCACCAGCACCGATACAGACAACAATGAGCAGTTCTTC. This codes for CATSTDTDNNEQFF.

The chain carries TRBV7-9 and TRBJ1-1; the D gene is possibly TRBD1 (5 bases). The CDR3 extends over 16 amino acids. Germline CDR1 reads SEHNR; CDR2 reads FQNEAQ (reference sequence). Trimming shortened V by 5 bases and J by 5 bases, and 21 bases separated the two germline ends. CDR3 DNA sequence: TGTGCCAGCAGCACCCGAAGAGGGGCCCGAGAGACTGAAGCTTTCTTT. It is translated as CASSTRRGARETEAFF.

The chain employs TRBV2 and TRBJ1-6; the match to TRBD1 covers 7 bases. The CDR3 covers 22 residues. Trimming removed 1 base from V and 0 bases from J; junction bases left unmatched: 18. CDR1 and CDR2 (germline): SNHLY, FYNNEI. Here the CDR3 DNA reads TGTGCCAGCAGTGAAGTAAAAGAACGGGGGGGACAGATCAGCTCCTATAATTCACCCCTCCACTTT. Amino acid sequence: CASSEVKERGGQISSYNSPLHF.

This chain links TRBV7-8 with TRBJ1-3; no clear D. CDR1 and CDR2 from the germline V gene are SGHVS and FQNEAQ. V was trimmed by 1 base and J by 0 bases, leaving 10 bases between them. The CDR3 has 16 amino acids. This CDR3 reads CASSLGAGFSGNTIYF. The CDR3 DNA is TGTGCCAGCAGCTTAGGTGCGGGATTCTCTGGAAACACCATATATTTT.

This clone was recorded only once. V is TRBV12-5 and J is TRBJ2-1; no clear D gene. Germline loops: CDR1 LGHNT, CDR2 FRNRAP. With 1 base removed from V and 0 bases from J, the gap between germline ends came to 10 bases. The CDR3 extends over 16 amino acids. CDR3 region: CASGLDTVSSYNEQFF. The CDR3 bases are TGTGCTAGTGGTTTGGATACAGTGAGCTCCTACAATGAGCAGTTCTTC.

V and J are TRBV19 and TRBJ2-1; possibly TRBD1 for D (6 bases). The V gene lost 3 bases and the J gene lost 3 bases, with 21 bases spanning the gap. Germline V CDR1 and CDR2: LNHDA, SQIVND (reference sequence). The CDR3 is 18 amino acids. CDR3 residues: CASSMDSSGTDGYNEQFF. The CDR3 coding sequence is TGTGCCAGTAGTATGGACAGTAGTGGGACCGACGGCTACAATGAGCAGTTCTTC.

The CDR3: CASSIAHRGSNEQFF. As DNA, the CDR3 is TGTGCCAGTAGTATTGCTCACAGGGGAAGCAATGAGCAGTTCTTC. J is TRBJ2-1 and V is TRBV19; 7 bases line up with TRBD1. CDR1 LNHDA and CDR2 SQIVND come from the germline V gene (reference sequence). The CDR3 covers 15 residues. Trimming took 3 bases from V and 6 from J; bases not matched to a gene: 8. Full variable domain (missing parts from reference TRBV19 and TRBJ2-1): DGGITQSPKYLFRKEGQNVTLSCEQNLNHDAMYWYRQDPGQGLRLIYYSQIVNDFQKGDIAEGYSVSREKKESFPLTVTSAQKNPTAFYLCASSIAHRGSNEQFFGPGTRLTVL.

CDR3 amino acids: CASSPGGDNEQFF. CDR3 in DNA: TGTGCCAGCAGCCCCGGGGGCGACAATGAGCAGTTCTTC. The chain employs TRBV5-5 and TRBJ2-1; D is perhaps TRBD1 or TRBD2 (6 bases each). The germline gives CDR1 SGHKS, CDR2 YYEKEE (reference sequence). The CDR3 runs to 13 residues. Trimming took 4 bases from V and 5 from J, leaving 10 bases between them. The variable domain in full, with the rest retrieved from reference TRBV5-5 and TRBJ2-1, is DAGVTQSPTHLIKTRGQQVTLRCSPISGHKSVSWYQQVLGQGPQFIFQYYEKEERGRGNFPDRFSARQFPNYSSELNVNALLLGDSALYLCASSPGGDNEQFFGPGTRLTVL.

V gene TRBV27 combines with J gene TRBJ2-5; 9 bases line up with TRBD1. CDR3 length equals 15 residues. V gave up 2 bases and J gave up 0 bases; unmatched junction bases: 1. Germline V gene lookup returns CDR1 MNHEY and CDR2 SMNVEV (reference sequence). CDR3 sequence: CASSLRDRDQETQYF. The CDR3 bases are TGTGCCAGCAGTTTACGGGACAGGGACCAAGAGACCCAGTACTTC.

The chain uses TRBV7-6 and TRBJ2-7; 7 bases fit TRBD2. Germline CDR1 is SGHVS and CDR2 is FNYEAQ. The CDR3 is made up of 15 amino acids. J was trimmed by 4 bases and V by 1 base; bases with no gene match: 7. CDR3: CASSLGSGTGYEQYF. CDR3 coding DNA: TGTGCCAGCAGCTTAGGGAGCGGGACGGGGTACGAGCAGTACTTC.

CDR3 DNA: TGTGCCAGCAGCCTCGGGACAGGGGAGCAGTACTTC. It is translated as CASSLGTGEQYF. J is TRBJ2-7 and V is TRBV7-9, with TRBD1 matching over 9 bases. V lost 5 bases, J lost 7 bases, and 3 bases stayed unmatched. The CDR3 length is 12 residues. Germline values: CDR1 SEHNR, CDR2 FQNEAQ (reference sequence).

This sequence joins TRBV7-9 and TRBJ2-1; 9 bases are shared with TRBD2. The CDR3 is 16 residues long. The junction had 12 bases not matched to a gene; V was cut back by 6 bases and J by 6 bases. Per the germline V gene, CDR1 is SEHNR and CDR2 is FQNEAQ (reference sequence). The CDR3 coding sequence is TGTGCCAGCAGGCCGAGACTAGCGGATAACATCAATGAGCAGTTCTTC. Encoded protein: CASRPRLADNINEQFF.

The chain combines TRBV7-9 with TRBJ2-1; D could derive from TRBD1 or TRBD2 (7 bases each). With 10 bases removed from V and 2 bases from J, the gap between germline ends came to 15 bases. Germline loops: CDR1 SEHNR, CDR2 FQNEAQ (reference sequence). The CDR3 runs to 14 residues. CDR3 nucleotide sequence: TGTGCCAATCAGGGGGAGGGCCCCTACAATGAGCAGTTCTTC. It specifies CANQGEGPYNEQFF.

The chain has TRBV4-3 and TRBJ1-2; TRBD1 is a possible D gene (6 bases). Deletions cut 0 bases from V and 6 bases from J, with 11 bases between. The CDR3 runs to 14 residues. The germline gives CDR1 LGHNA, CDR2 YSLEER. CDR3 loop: CASSQDEGGNGYTF. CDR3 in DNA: TGCGCCAGCAGCCAAGATGAAGGGGGGAATGGCTACACCTTC.

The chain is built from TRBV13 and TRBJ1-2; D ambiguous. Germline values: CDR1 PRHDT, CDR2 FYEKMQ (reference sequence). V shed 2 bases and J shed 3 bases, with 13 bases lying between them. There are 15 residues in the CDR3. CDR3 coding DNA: TGTGCCAGCAGCTTAAGGAGTCGAAGTCACTATGGCTACACCTTC. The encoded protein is CASSLRSRSHYGYTF.

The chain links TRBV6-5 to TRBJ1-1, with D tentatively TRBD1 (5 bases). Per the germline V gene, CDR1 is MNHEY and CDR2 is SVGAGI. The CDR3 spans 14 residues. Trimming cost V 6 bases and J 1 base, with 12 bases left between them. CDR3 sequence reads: CASSHGTPNTEAFF. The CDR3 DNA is TGTGCCAGCAGCCATGGGACGCCGAACACTGAAGCTTTCTTT.

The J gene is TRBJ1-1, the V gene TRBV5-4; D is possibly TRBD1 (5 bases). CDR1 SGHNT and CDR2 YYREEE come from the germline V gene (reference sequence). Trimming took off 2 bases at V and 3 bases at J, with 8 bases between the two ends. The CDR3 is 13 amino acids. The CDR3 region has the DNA TGTGCCAGCAGCTTAAGAGGGGACACTGAAGCTTTCTTT. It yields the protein CASSLRGDTEAFF.

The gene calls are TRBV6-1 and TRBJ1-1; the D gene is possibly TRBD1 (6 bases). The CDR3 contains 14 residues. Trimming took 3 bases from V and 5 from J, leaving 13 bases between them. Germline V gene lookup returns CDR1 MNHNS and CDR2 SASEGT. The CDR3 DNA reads TGTGCCAGCAGTGATATCGGGGGGCGGACTGAAGCTTTCTTT. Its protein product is CASSDIGGRTEAFF.

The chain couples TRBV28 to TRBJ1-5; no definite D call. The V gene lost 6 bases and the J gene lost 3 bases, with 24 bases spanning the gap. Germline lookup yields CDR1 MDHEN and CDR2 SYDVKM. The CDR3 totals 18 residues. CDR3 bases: TGTGCCAGCAGCTTAAGAGGGATCCCCTCCCCACCCAATCAGCCCCAGCATTTT. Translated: CASSLRGIPSPPNQPQHF.

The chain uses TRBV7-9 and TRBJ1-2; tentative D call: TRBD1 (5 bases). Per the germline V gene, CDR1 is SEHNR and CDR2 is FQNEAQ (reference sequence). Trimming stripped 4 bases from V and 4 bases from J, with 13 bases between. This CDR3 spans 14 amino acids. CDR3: CASSSGTRGYGYTF. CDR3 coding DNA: TGTGCCAGCAGCTCCGGGACGAGGGGCTATGGCTACACCTTC. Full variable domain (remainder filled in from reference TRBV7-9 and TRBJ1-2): DTGVSQNPRHKITKRGQNVTFRCDPISEHNRLYWYRQTLGQGPEFLTYFQNEAQLEKSRLLSDRFSAERPKGSFSTLEIQRTEQGDSAMYLCASSSGTRGYGYTFGSGTRLTVV.

The DNA for the CDR3 is TGTGCCAGCAGTTACTATACCCAGGGCGACACTGAAGCTTTCTTT. As protein: CASSYYTQGDTEAFF. This chain links TRBV6-6 with TRBJ1-1, with D maybe TRBD1 (5 bases). Germline CDR1 reads MNHNY; CDR2 reads SVGAGI (reference sequence). The CDR3 contains 15 residues. V gave up 1 base and J gave up 3 bases, with 12 bases separating them.

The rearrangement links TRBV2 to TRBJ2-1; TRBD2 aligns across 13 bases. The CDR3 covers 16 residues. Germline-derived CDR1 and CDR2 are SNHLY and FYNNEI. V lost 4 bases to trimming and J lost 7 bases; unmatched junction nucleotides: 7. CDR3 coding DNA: TGTGCCAGCAGTGCTTGGACTAGCGGGAGTAGTAATGAGCAGTTCTTC. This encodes CASSAWTSGSSNEQFF. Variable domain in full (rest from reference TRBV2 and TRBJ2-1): EPEVTQTPSHQVTQMGQEVILRCVPISNHLYFYWYRQILGQKVEFLVSFYNNEISEKSEIFDDQFSVERPDGSNFTLKIRSTKLEDSAMYFCASSAWTSGSSNEQFFGPGTRLTVL.

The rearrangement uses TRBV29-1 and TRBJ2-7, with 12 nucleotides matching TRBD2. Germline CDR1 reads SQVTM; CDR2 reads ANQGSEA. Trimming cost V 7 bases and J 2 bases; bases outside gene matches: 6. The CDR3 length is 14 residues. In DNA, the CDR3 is TGCAGCGCCTCACTAGCGGGGGGCCCCTACGAGCAGTACTTC. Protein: CSASLAGGPYEQYF.

CDR3 sequence (DNA): TGTGCCAGTAGTATTATCGGAGGGGATTATAGCAATCAGCCCCAGCATTTT. Translated: CASSIIGGDYSNQPQHF. The rearrangement links TRBV19 to TRBJ1-5; TRBD1 is a possible D gene (5 bases). Trimming took 3 bases from V and 0 from J, leaving 15 bases between them. Per the germline V gene, CDR1 is LNHDA and CDR2 is SQIVND (reference sequence). The CDR3 covers 17 residues.

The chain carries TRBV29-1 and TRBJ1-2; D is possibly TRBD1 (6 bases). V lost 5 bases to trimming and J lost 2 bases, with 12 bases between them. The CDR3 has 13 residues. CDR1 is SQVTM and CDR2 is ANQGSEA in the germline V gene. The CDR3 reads CSVQPGDNYGYTF. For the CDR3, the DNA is TGCAGCGTTCAACCAGGGGACAACTATGGCTACACCTTC.